This TCR beta chain was sequenced for a study of blood T cells in healthy people across ages. CDR3 length equals 14 residues. The germline V gene encodes CDR1 LGHNA and CDR2 YNFKEQ. Deletions cut 0 bases from V and 7 bases from J, with 12 bases between. A second PCR of roughly 6 to 12 cycles used a sample-barcoded 5' primer and a J-beta primer mix. CDR3-containing paired-end reads numbering at least 2.5 million came from each sample. One entry per CDR3 protein, called by TCRdb with MiXCR from the 5' RACE reads. The data contain some 700,000 distinct CDR3 sequences, approximately 43% of them seen just once; the ten biggest clones take up approximately 22%. Healthy Caucasian individuals from Russia aged roughly 6 to 100 were enrolled as donors. Approximately 10 milliliters was the volume of peripheral blood drawn from each donor.

The TCR sequence derives from an older woman in good health. This sequence joins TRBV4-2 and TRBJ1-2, with D tentatively TRBD1 (6 bases). The sequenced material came from blood. The CDR3, as DNA: TGTGCCAGCAGCCAAGATATTACAGGGTTTGGCTACACCTTC. Amino acid sequence: CASSQDITGFGYTF.